One and the same sample provided the 27 T cell receptor beta chains below, sequenced in a study of T cell responses to AZD1222 COVID-19 vaccine. The data were produced by immunoSEQ multiplex PCR, yet TCRdb's version contains in-frame clones alone and is incomplete. This table holds fewer than 180,000 clones, roughly 94% found once. The material sequenced was peripheral blood, taken on day 0 of AZD1222 vaccination. These receptors originate from an adult in good health.

CDR3 in DNA: TGTGCCAGCAGCTTAGGATCCTACGAGGGCGGGGAGCTGTTTTTT. Protein: CASSLGSYEGGELFF. The J gene is TRBJ2-2, the V gene TRBV7-9, with D perhaps TRBD2 (5 bases). CDR3 size: 15 residues. V shed 1 base and J shed 7 bases, with 13 bases lying between them. Germline values: CDR1 SEHNR, CDR2 FQNEAQ (reference sequence). The full variable domain, its missing parts supplied by reference TRBV7-9 and TRBJ2-2, is DTGVSQNPRHKITKRGQNVTFRCDPISEHNRLYWYRQTLGQGPEFLTYFQNEAQLEKSRLLSDRFSAERPKGSFSTLEIQRTEQGDSAMYLCASSLGSYEGGELFFGEGSRLTVL.

The rearrangement links TRBV30 to TRBJ1-2, with 9 bases identical to TRBD1. The V gene end was trimmed by 3 bases and the J gene end by 6 bases; junction bases not matched to a gene: 11. Germline-derived CDR1 and CDR2 are GTSNPN and SVGIG (reference sequence). There are 15 residues in the CDR3. DNA of the CDR3: TGTGCCTGGAGGACCACAGGGGGCGGGAGGAATGGCTACACCTTC. Its protein product is CAWRTTGGGRNGYTF.

The chain joins TRBV7-9 to TRBJ1-6, with D perhaps TRBD1 (5 bases). This CDR3 contains 13 residues. The germline V gene encodes CDR1 SEHNR and CDR2 FQNEAQ (reference sequence). Trimming stripped 6 bases from V and 8 bases from J, with 11 bases between. CDR3 region: CASRGRDYSPLHF. In nucleotides, the CDR3 is TGTGCCAGCAGGGGCAGGGATTATTCACCCCTCCACTTT.

This sequence joins TRBV28 and TRBJ2-5, with a tentative D call TRBD1 (5 bases). Germline V gene lookup returns CDR1 MDHEN and CDR2 SYDVKM. The CDR3 length is 13 residues. The V and J ends lost 0 bases and 4 bases respectively, with 6 bases between them. The CDR3 DNA follows: TGTGCCAGCAGTTTATGGGGGCGAGAGACCCAGTACTTC. The encoded protein is CASSLWGRETQYF. Supplemented by reference TRBV28 and TRBJ2-5, the full variable domain reads DVKVTQSSRYLVKRTGEKVFLECVQDMDHENMFWYRQDPGLGLRLIYFSYDVKMKEKGDIPEGYSVSREKKERFSLILESASTNQTSMYLCASSLWGRETQYFGPGTRLLVL.

The DNA of the CDR3 is TGTGCCAGCAGCTGGGGACAGGGCCGGGATACGCAGTATTTT. Translation: CASSWGQGRDTQYF. The rearrangement joins TRBV7-9 to TRBJ2-3; 9 bases match TRBD1. V was pared by 4 bases and J by 6 bases, with 5 bases of the junction left unmatched. This CDR3 region has 14 residues. CDR1 is SEHNR, CDR2 FQNEAQ, per germline (reference sequence).

The chain has TRBV6-5 and TRBJ2-3, with D possibly matching TRBD1 (6 bases). Germline CDR1 and CDR2: MNHEY and SVGAGI. The V gene lost 0 bases and the J gene lost 6 bases, with 13 bases spanning the gap. The length of the CDR3 is 15 residues. Here the CDR3 reads CASSYSRWDIDTQYF. The CDR3 bases are TGTGCCAGCAGTTACTCGAGATGGGACATCGATACGCAGTATTTT.

Of note for this clone: Distinct nucleotide sequences in the sample also encode this CDR3. The chain couples TRBV5-4 to TRBJ1-2; D remains unclear. The germline gives CDR1 SGHNT, CDR2 YYREEE (reference sequence). The CDR3 has 13 amino acids. V lost 2 bases, J lost 2 bases, and 7 bases lay in between. CDR3 DNA sequence: TGTGCCAGCAGCTTAGGAGGGAACTATGGCTACACCTTC. Translated: CASSLGGNYGYTF.

This clone was counted once. The chain uses TRBV5-3 and TRBJ2-1; D not resolved. TRBV5-3 is classed as an ORF, of uncertain function. The CDR3 totals 12 residues. The V and J ends lost 2 bases and 7 bases respectively, with 7 bases between them. The CDR3 DNA is TGTGCCAGAAGCTTTGTAGGAAATGAGCAGTTCTTC. It yields the protein CARSFVGNEQFF.

The chain has TRBV6-6 and TRBJ2-4, with D hard to call. The CDR3 contains 14 residues. V lost 7 bases, J lost 8 bases, and 18 bases lay in between. CDR1 is MNHNY and CDR2 is SVGAGI in the germline V gene (reference sequence). The CDR3 sequence is CASTLGLYVDIQYF. The CDR3 DNA reads as TGTGCCAGCACCCTAGGCCTTTATGTCGACATTCAGTACTTC.

The chain recombines TRBV18 with TRBJ1-2; 7 nucleotides agree with TRBD1. The J segment lost 3 bases and the V segment lost 3 bases, leaving 7 bases of the junction unmatched. CDR1 and CDR2 from the germline V gene are KGHSH and LQKENI. The CDR3 sequence is 15 residues long. CDR3 in amino acids: CASSPRTGADYGYTF. The DNA of the CDR3 is TGTGCCAGCTCACCTAGAACAGGGGCTGACTATGGCTACACCTTC.

J is TRBJ2-7 and V is TRBV12-1; no DNA check was done on the table's D call, TRBD2. TRBV12-1 is annotated as a pseudogene. CDR3 length: 15 residues. Here the CDR3 DNA reads TGTGCCAGCAGCCTGACTCCTAGCGGGAGTGGCGAGCAGTACGTC. This translates into CASSLTPSGSGEQYV.

The chain has TRBV28 and TRBJ1-5, with D unclear. V lost 6 bases and J 2 bases, leaving 20 bases between the germline ends. The germline gives CDR1 MDHEN, CDR2 SYDVKM. The CDR3 extends over 17 amino acids. Here the CDR3 DNA reads TGTGCCAGCAGCCCCGATTTGAGGTTGGCGGGCAATCAGCCCCAGCATTTT. This codes for CASSPDLRLAGNQPQHF.

The chain couples TRBV11-2 to TRBJ2-1; D is perhaps TRBD2 (6 bases). CDR3 size: 13 residues. Trimming took 2 bases from V and 10 from J, leaving 12 bases between them. Germline V lookup: CDR1 SGHAT, CDR2 FQNNGV. CDR3 residues: CASSLLGGLEQFF. CDR3 nucleotides: TGTGCCAGCAGCTTACTTGGGGGACTGGAGCAGTTCTTC. Together with reference TRBV11-2 and TRBJ2-1, the CDR3 gives the full variable domain: EAGVAQSPRYKIIEKRQSVAFWCNPISGHATLYWYQQILGQGPKLLIQFQNNGVVDDSQLPKDRFSAERLKGVDSTLKIQPAKLEDSAVYLCASSLLGGLEQFFGPGTRLTVL.

This sequence joins TRBV7-8 and TRBJ1-2; D call uncertain. From germline, CDR1 is SGHVS and CDR2 FQNEAQ. There are 19 residues in the CDR3. The ends were cut back, 1 base at V and 2 bases at J, with 23 bases in the middle. The CDR3: CASSLVEGQSSPSNYGYTF. The CDR3 DNA reads as TGTGCCAGCAGCTTAGTAGAAGGGCAGTCGTCCCCGTCCAACTATGGCTACACCTTC.

This clone was picked up a small number of times. This chain connects TRBV10-3 to TRBJ2-3; tentative D call: TRBD2 (5 bases). This CDR3 comprises 14 residues. Trimming left V 5 bases short and J 6 bases short, with 15 bases between. Germline CDR1 and CDR2: ENHRY and SYGVKD. The CDR3 DNA reads TGTGCCATCAGTTCAACTTCGGGGTGGGATACGCAGTATTTT. This sequence encodes CAISSTSGWDTQYF.

The V call is TRBV2, the J call TRBJ1-5; no firm D call. Germline V lookup: CDR1 SNHLY, CDR2 FYNNEI. Deletions cut 5 bases from V and 4 bases from J, with 9 bases between. CDR3 size: 13 residues. The CDR3 reads CASSYTENQPQHF. The CDR3 DNA follows: TGTGCCAGCAGTTACACAGAAAATCAGCCCCAGCATTTT.

This clone showed up just once. The chain uses TRBV7-9 and TRBJ2-7; 8 bases line up with TRBD1. The germline V gene has CDR1 SEHNR and CDR2 FQNEAQ (reference sequence). With 10 bases clipped from V and 1 base from J, the junction kept 9 bases outside the gene matches. The CDR3 covers 14 residues. CDR3 in amino acids: CATSWDRPSYEQYV. CDR3 DNA sequence: TGTGCCACCTCCTGGGACAGGCCGTCCTACGAGCAGTACGTC.

V usage is TRBV6-5 and J usage is TRBJ1-4, with D perhaps TRBD1 (6 bases). Germline CDR1 MNHEY, CDR2 SVGAGI. The CDR3 sequence is 15 residues long. V was clipped by 6 bases and J by 0 bases, with 11 bases between them. For the CDR3, the DNA is TGTGCCAGCAGGCGAACAGGGTCAACTAATGAAAAACTGTTTTTT. Its translation: CASRRTGSTNEKLFF.

The chain is built from TRBV5-8 and TRBJ1-5; 10 nucleotides line up with TRBD1. The CDR3 has 16 residues. After removal of 4 bases from V and 3 bases from J, the junction contained 7 bases not matched to a gene. Germline CDR1 SGHTS, CDR2 YDEGEE. The DNA of the CDR3 is TGTGCCAGCAGCCTCGGGACAGGGGCTATCAATCAGCCCCAGCATTTT. This encodes CASSLGTGAINQPQHF.

The genes are TRBV6-2 or TRBV6-3 and TRBJ1-2, with a possible D match to TRBD1 (5 bases). Germline assignment: CDR1 MNHEY and CDR2 SVGEGT. Trimming stripped 6 bases from V and 4 bases from J, with 18 bases between. The length of the CDR3 is 15 residues. The CDR3 sequence is CASSLITRVVYGYTF. CDR3 sequence (DNA): TGTGCCAGCAGCCTAATAACCAGGGTCGTCTATGGCTACACCTTC.

The chain is built from TRBV4-3 and TRBJ2-7, with D tentatively TRBD2 (5 bases). The germline V and J ends were trimmed by 4 bases and 3 bases, with 13 bases remaining between them. Per germline, CDR1 LGHNA and CDR2 YSLEER. The CDR3 extends over 14 amino acids. The CDR3 coding sequence is TGCGCCAGCAGCCCTCTGGGAGAAGACTACGAGCAGTACGTC. It encodes CASSPLGEDYEQYV.

This clone was found once. The chain employs TRBV24-1 and TRBJ1-5, with D perhaps matching TRBD1 (5 bases). CDR1 and CDR2 from the germline V gene are KGHDR and SFDVKD. This CDR3 has 14 residues. V lost 1 base and J lost 7, with 10 bases in between. The CDR3 DNA reads as TGTGCCACCAGTGATTTTACACAGGTACAGCCCCAGCATTTT. Its translation is CATSDFTQVQPQHF.

This rearrangement joins TRBV2 to TRBJ2-5; no clear D. The CDR3 contains 11 residues. Trimming stripped 3 bases from V and 2 bases from J, with 1 base between. Per germline, CDR1 SNHLY and CDR2 FYNNEI. The CDR3 nucleotides are TGTGCCAGCAGTGATCAAGAGACCCAGTACTTC. Residues: CASSDQETQYF.

The gene calls are TRBV7-2 and TRBJ2-7; tentative D call: TRBD1 (5 bases). Germline lookup yields CDR1 SGHTA and CDR2 FQGNSA. The CDR3 runs 14 residues. The germline V and J ends were trimmed by 2 bases and 0 bases, with 8 bases remaining between them. CDR3 DNA: TGTGCCAGCAGCTTATCACAGGCCTCCTACGAGCAGTACGTC. It yields the protein CASSLSQASYEQYV.

The V call is TRBV27, the J call TRBJ1-4, with unresolved D. This CDR3 comprises 13 residues. The germline CDR1 and CDR2 sequences are MNHEY and SMNVEV (reference sequence). Trimming shortened V by 4 bases and J by 8 bases, and 11 bases separated the two germline ends. The CDR3 spells CASSSRVGEKLFF. The DNA for the CDR3 is TGTGCCAGCAGTTCTCGAGTAGGCGAAAAACTGTTTTTT.

The chain employs TRBV2 and TRBJ2-3, with D possibly TRBD1 on 7 matching bases. The CDR3 has 16 amino acids. Germline assignment: CDR1 SNHLY and CDR2 FYNNEI. Trimming stripped 4 bases from V and 5 bases from J, with 19 bases between. The chain's CDR3 is CASSVNRGQGGDTQYF. CDR3 nucleotides: TGTGCCAGCAGTGTGAATCGTGGTCAGGGGGGAGATACGCAGTATTTT.

The rearrangement uses TRBV9 and TRBJ2-3, with D possibly being TRBD2 (5 bases). CDR3 length: 14 residues. Trimming removed 2 bases from V and 3 bases from J, with 10 bases in between. Germline-derived CDR1 and CDR2 are SGDLS and YYNGEE. The CDR3 is CASSVDGRTDTQYF. CDR3 in DNA: TGTGCCAGCAGCGTCGATGGGAGAACAGATACGCAGTATTTT.